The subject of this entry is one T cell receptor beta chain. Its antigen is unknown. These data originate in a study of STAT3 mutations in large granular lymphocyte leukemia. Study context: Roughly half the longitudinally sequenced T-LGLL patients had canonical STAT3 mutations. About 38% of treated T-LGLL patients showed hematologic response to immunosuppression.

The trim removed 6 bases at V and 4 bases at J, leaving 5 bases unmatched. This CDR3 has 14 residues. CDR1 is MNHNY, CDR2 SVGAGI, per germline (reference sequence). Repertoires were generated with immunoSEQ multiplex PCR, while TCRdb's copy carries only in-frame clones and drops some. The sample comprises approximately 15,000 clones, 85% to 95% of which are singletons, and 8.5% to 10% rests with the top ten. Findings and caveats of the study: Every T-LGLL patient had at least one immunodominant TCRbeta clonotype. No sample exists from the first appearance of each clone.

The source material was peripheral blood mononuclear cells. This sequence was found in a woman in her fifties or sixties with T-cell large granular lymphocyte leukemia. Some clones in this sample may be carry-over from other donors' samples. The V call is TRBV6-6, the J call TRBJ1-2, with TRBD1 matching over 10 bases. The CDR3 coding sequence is TGTGCCAGCAGGGGGACAGGGGTCACCTATGGCTACACCTTC. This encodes CASRGTGVTYGYTF.